A single sample is the source of the 6 T cell receptor beta chains below, sequenced in a study of blood T cell repertoires in COVID-19. Produced via immunoSEQ multiplex PCR; TCRdb's table is partial and in-frame only. The sample carries 200,000 to 250,000 clones, around 87% recorded once. What was sequenced was peripheral blood. The receptors were gathered from a man aged 55 to 70 with acute or convalescent COVID-19.

The V call is TRBV7-3, the J call TRBJ1-6; possible D gene TRBD1, 5 bases. Per the germline V gene, CDR1 is SGHTA and CDR2 is FQGTGA. Trimming pared 6 bases from V and 7 bases from J, leaving 13 bases between. The CDR3 length is 14 residues. The CDR3: CASSQGARNSPLHF. Here the CDR3 DNA reads TGTGCCAGCAGTCAGGGCGCTCGCAATTCACCCCTCCACTTT.

The chain recombines TRBV4-2 with TRBJ2-3; 11 bases line up with TRBD2. V was clipped by 6 bases and J by 5 bases; unmatched bases: 10. The CDR3 loop spans 16 amino acids. Germline values: CDR1 LGHNA, CDR2 YNFKEQ. The CDR3 sequence: CASSDVTSGGKDTQYF. The CDR3 region has the DNA TGTGCCAGCAGTGATGTTACTAGCGGGGGCAAAGATACGCAGTATTTT.

The CDR3 region has the DNA TGTGCCAGCAGCGGTCCCGGGACTGGGGCGAAAAATTCACCCCTCCACTTT. This gives the protein CASSGPGTGAKNSPLHF. The rearrangement links TRBV9 to TRBJ1-6, with a weak D call TRBD1 (5 bases). From germline, CDR1 is SGDLS and CDR2 YYNGEE. The V end was cut by 3 bases, the J end by 7 bases, with 20 bases between. CDR3 size: 17 residues.

V is TRBV5-4 and J is TRBJ2-5, with 8 bases that match TRBD2. The CDR3 runs 15 residues. V lost 4 bases to trimming and J lost 2 bases; unmatched junction nucleotides: 7. Germline V gene data show CDR1 as SGHNT and CDR2 as YYREEE (reference sequence). CDR3 sequence reads: CASSPGGGLQETQYF. DNA for the CDR3: TGTGCCAGCAGCCCGGGAGGGGGGTTACAAGAGACCCAGTACTTC. The whole variable domain, filled in from reference TRBV5-4 and TRBJ2-5, reads ETGVTQSPTHLIKTRGQQVTLRCSSQSGHNTVSWYQQALGQGPQFIFQYYREEENGRGNFPPRFSGLQFPNYSSELNVNALELDDSALYLCASSPGGGLQETQYFGPGTRLLVL.

The chain joins TRBV14 to TRBJ1-1; D may be TRBD1 (6 bases). CDR1 SGHDN and CDR2 FVKESK come from the germline V gene. The length of the CDR3 is 14 residues. Between the trimmed V and J ends, which lost 2 bases and 2 bases, there was a span of 9 bases. CDR3 coding DNA: TGTGCCAGCAGCCAAAAACAGGGAAACACTGAAGCTTTCTTT. Translated: CASSQKQGNTEAFF. Together with reference TRBV14 and TRBJ1-1, the CDR3 gives the full variable domain: EAGVTQFPSHSVIEKGQTVTLRCDPISGHDNLYWYRRVMGKEIKFLLHFVKESKQDESGMPNNRFLAERTGGTYSTLKVQPAELEDSGVYFCASSQKQGNTEAFFGQGTRLTVV.

The gene calls are TRBV7-9 and TRBJ2-7; 10 nucleotides line up with TRBD2. CDR1 and CDR2 (germline): SEHNR, FQNEAQ (reference sequence). The V gene end was trimmed by 5 bases and the J gene end by 7 bases; junction bases not matched to a gene: 11. CDR3 length equals 15 residues. Here the CDR3 DNA reads TGTGCCAGCAGCCCATCTAGCGGGAGACCGGGGGAGCAGTACTTC. This translates into CASSPSSGRPGEQYF.